This section outlines one T cell receptor (beta chain) sequence together with its context. Its antigen is not known. The data originate from a study of cytomegalovirus exposure and HLA in healthy donors. On the study more broadly: From 190 million or so T cells, an earlier analysis saw some 120 million unique TCR beta sequences.

The primer mix had 60 Vbeta and 13 Jbeta primers. The table came from immunoSEQ multiplex PCR; TCRdb's copy has only in-frame clones and leaves some out. The sample gives some 170,000 clones, 80% of which show up once; around 1.3% is in the top ten. Notes on the study in general: TCR beta V- and J-gene trimming was later associated with a missense DCLRE1C variant. There were about 160 TCR beta chains listed as cytomegalovirus-associated.

CDR1 is SGHAT and CDR2 is FQNNGV in the germline V gene. This CDR3 is 18 amino acids long. The V and J ends lost 1 base and 0 bases, in that order; junction bases with no gene match: 5. The sample consisted of PBMCs. The clonotype was recovered from a woman aged 45-65 years in good health and CMV-seronegative. V is TRBV11-2 and J is TRBJ2-6; 8 bases agree with TRBD1. The DNA of the CDR3 is TGTGCCAGCAGCTTAGTAGCGACAGGGGTCTCTGGGGCCAACGTCCTGACTTTC. Translation: CASSLVATGVSGANVLTF.